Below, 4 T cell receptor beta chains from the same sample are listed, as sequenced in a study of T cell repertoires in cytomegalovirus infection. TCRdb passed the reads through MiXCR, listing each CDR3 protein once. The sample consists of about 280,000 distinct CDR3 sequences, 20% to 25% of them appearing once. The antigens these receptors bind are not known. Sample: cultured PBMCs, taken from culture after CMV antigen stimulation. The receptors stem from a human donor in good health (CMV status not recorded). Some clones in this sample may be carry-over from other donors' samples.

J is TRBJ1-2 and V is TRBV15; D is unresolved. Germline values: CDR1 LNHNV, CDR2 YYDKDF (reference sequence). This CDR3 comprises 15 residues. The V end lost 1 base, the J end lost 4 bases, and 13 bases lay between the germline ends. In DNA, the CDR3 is TGTGCCACCAGCAGAGTGGTTCAGGCTGTCTATGGCTACACCTTC. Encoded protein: CATSRVVQAVYGYTF.

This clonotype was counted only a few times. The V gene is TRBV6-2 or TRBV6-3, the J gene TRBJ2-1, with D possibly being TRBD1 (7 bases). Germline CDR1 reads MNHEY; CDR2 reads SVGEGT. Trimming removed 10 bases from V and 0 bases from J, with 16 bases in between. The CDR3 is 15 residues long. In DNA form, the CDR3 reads TGTGCCACCCAGGAGGGGGCCCACTCCTACAATGAGCAGTTCTTC. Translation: CATQEGAHSYNEQFF.

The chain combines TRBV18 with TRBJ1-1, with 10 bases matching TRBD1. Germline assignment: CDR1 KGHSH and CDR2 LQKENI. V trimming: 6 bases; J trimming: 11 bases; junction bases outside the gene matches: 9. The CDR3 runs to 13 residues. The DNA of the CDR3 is TGTGCCAGCTCCCCCGGGACAGGGGCGTTGGCTTTCTTT. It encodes CASSPGTGALAFF.

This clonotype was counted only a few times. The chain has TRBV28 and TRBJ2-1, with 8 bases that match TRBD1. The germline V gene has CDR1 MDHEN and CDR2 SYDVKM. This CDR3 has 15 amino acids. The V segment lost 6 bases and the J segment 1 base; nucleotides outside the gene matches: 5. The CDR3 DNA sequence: TGTGCCAGCAGGTCCGGGACAGGATCCTACAATGAGCAGTTCTTC. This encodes CASRSGTGSYNEQFF.